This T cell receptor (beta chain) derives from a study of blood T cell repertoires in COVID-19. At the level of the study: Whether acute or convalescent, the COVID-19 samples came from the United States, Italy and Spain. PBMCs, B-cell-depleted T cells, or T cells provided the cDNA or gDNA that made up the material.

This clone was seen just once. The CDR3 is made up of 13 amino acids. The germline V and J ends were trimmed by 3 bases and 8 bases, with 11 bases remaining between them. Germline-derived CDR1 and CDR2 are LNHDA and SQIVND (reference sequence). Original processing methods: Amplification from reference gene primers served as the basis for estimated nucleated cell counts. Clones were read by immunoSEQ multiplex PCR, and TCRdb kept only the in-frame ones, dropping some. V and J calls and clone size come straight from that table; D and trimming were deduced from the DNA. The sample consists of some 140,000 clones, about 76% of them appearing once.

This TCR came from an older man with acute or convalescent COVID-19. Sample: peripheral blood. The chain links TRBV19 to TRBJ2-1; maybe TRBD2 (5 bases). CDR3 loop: CASSMIFGDEQFF. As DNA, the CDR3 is TGTGCCAGTAGTATGATCTTCGGGGATGAGCAGTTCTTC. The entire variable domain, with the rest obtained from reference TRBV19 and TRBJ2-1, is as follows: DGGITQSPKYLFRKEGQNVTLSCEQNLNHDAMYWYRQDPGQGLRLIYYSQIVNDFQKGDIAEGYSVSREKKESFPLTVTSAQKNPTAFYLCASSMIFGDEQFFGPGTRLTVL.